The TCR beta chain described here comes from a study of technical replicates of blood from a handful of donors. The table came from immunoSEQ multiplex PCR; TCRdb's copy has only in-frame clones and leaves some out. The profile shows some 62,000 clones, about 87% of them singletons. The CDR3 loop spans 15 amino acids. Germline CDR1 is MNHNS and CDR2 is SASEGT. V dropped 10 bases and J dropped 0 bases, with 19 bases sitting between them. What was sequenced was PBMCs. This sequence originates from a human donor in good health. Some clones in this sample may be carry-over from other donors' samples. The chain links TRBV6-1 to TRBJ2-7; maybe TRBD2 (5 bases). The CDR3 bases are TGTGCCACCCGCAGAGAGGGCTCGAGCTCCTACGAGCAGTACTTC. Translated: CATRREGSSSYEQYF.